Listed here are 24 T cell receptor beta chains from one sample, sequenced in a study of cytomegalovirus exposure and HLA in healthy donors. A multiplex PCR was run with 60 Vbeta primers and 13 Jbeta primers. Clones were sequenced by immunoSEQ multiplex PCR, and TCRdb holds only the in-frame ones, with some missing. This repertoire shows around 120,000 clones, roughly 80% found once; its top ten account for roughly 2.5%. Sequences were obtained from PBMCs. The receptors were gathered from a woman aged 40 to 50 in good health and CMV-seropositive.

CDR3 nucleotide sequence: TGTGCCAGCATCCCACCGGGACAGTATAATTCACCCCTCCACTTT. Translation: CASIPPGQYNSPLHF. The chain recombines TRBV7-9 with TRBJ1-6; 7 positions match TRBD1. The junction had 7 bases not matched to a gene; V was cut back by 7 bases and J by 4 bases. This CDR3 has 15 residues. Germline CDR1 is SEHNR and CDR2 is FQNEAQ (reference sequence). Full variable domain (remainder filled in from reference TRBV7-9 and TRBJ1-6): DTGVSQNPRHKITKRGQNVTFRCDPISEHNRLYWYRQTLGQGPEFLTYFQNEAQLEKSRLLSDRFSAERPKGSFSTLEIQRTEQGDSAMYLCASIPPGQYNSPLHFGNGTRLTVT.

The genes are TRBV18 and TRBJ1-4, with 9 bases fitting TRBD1. Trimming cost V 4 bases and J 8 bases; bases outside gene matches: 11. Germline V gene lookup returns CDR1 KGHSH and CDR2 LQKENI. The CDR3 extends over 16 amino acids. The CDR3 DNA follows: TGTGCCAGCTCACATCTAGACAGGGGGAGGAGAGAAAAACTGTTTTTT. Translated, it gives CASSHLDRGRREKLFF. The full variable domain, rest sourced from reference TRBV18 and TRBJ1-4, is NAGVMQNPRHLVRRRGQEARLRCSPMKGHSHVYWYRQLPEEGLKFMVYLQKENIIDESGMPKERFSAEFPKEGPSILRIQQVVRGDSAAYFCASSHLDRGRREKLFFGSGTQLSVL.

The chain has TRBV25-1 and TRBJ1-2; no firm D call. The germline gives CDR1 MGHDK, CDR2 SYGVNS. The CDR3 contains 13 residues. V lost 3 bases to trimming and J lost 4 bases, with 9 bases between them. The CDR3 coding sequence is TGTGCCAGCAGTGATAGCCTCGCCTATGGCTACACCTTC. The encoded protein is CASSDSLAYGYTF.

The chain combines TRBV9 with TRBJ2-3, with 8 bases identical to TRBD2. The V gene's germline CDR1 is SGDLS and CDR2 YYNGEE. This CDR3 is built from 15 residues. J gave up 6 bases and V 2 bases, and 8 bases lay outside the gene matches. The CDR3 is CASSVDGGGRDTQYF. The CDR3 DNA reads as TGTGCCAGCAGCGTCGACGGGGGGGGCCGGGATACGCAGTATTTT. The complete variable domain, with remaining parts taken from reference TRBV9 and TRBJ2-3, reads DSGVTQTPKHLITATGQRVTLRCSPRSGDLSVYWYQQSLDQGLQFLIQYYNGEERAKGNILERFSAQQFPDLHSELNLSSLELGDSALYFCASSVDGGGRDTQYFGPGTRLTVL.

The chain has TRBV6-5 and TRBJ2-5, with TRBD1 matching 9 bases. With 5 bases clipped from V and 2 bases from J, the junction kept 3 bases outside the gene matches. The CDR3 totals 14 residues. Germline V gene sequence: CDR1 MNHEY, CDR2 SVGAGI. The CDR3 coding sequence is TGTGCCAGCAGTGACGACAGGGGGCAAGAGACCCAGTACTTC. As protein: CASSDDRGQETQYF.

This clone has more than one count but fewer than ten. The chain couples TRBV6-5 to TRBJ1-3; D gene ambiguous. The V end was cut by 2 bases, the J end by 0 bases, with 8 bases between. CDR3 length: 15 residues. CDR1 is MNHEY, CDR2 SVGAGI, per germline. DNA of the CDR3: TGTGCCAGCAGTTACAGATGGAGCTCTGGAAACACCATATATTTT. Its protein is CASSYRWSSGNTIYF.

V is TRBV2 and J is TRBJ2-3; 8 bases map to TRBD1. The CDR3 sequence is 16 residues long. J lost 1 base, V lost 8 bases, and 11 bases had no gene match. The germline V gene encodes CDR1 SNHLY and CDR2 FYNNEI. Here the CDR3 reads CASAEQGASGTDTQYF. CDR3 sequence (DNA): TGTGCCAGCGCTGAGCAGGGGGCCTCTGGCACAGATACGCAGTATTTT.

This clone has just one count. The gene calls are TRBV7-6 and TRBJ2-7; 7 bases map to TRBD1. Trimming at V came to 1 base and at J to 2 bases, leaving 11 bases not matched to a gene. Looked up from germline, CDR1 is SGHVS and CDR2 is FNYEAQ. There are 17 residues in the CDR3. The CDR3 DNA follows: TGTGCCAGCAGCTTAGTTTCCGGGACAGCTGCAACCTACGAGCAGTACTTC. The encoded protein is CASSLVSGTAATYEQYF.

The chain links TRBV30 to TRBJ2-5; the D gene is possibly TRBD2 (6 bases). The J call may be in error: the DNA end matches TRBJ2-7 better. Germline loops: CDR1 GTSNPN, CDR2 SVGIG (reference sequence). The CDR3 consists of 15 residues. The CDR3 reads CALDYRGSRTYEQYF. In DNA form, the CDR3 reads TGTGCCCTGGACTACCGGGGGAGTAGGACCTACGAGCAGTACTTC.

The CDR3 region is CASSLGPRGTDTQYF. CDR3 nucleotides: TGCGCCAGCAGCTTGGGCCCCAGGGGCACAGATACGCAGTATTTT. The chain carries TRBV5-1 and TRBJ2-3, with a weak D call TRBD1 (5 bases). V gave up 0 bases and J gave up 1 base, with 9 bases separating them. The CDR3 runs 15 residues. CDR1 SGHRS and CDR2 YFSETQ come from the germline V gene.

This rearrangement joins TRBV7-9 to TRBJ2-5; maybe TRBD1 (6 bases). The assigned J gene may be wrong: the sequence end matches TRBJ2-7 better. Germline CDR1 is SEHNR and CDR2 is FQNEAQ (reference sequence). The CDR3 sequence is 14 residues long. The CDR3 protein is CASSLPRDTHEQYF. The CDR3 bases are TGTGCCAGCAGCTTACCCCGGGACACCCACGAGCAGTACTTC.

The J gene is TRBJ2-5, the V gene TRBV4-3; D call uncertain. The better agreement between TRBJ2-7 and the DNA end casts doubt on the J call. The CDR3 is 15 residues long. Germline CDR1 is LGHNA and CDR2 is YSLEER. CDR3 sequence: CASSQDSTPRYEQYF. As DNA, the CDR3 is TGCGCCAGCAGCCAAGATTCAACCCCGAGATACGAGCAGTACTTC.

The chain joins TRBV9 to TRBJ2-5; 8 bases are a match to TRBD2. The CDR3 has 16 residues. Germline V gene lookup returns CDR1 SGDLS and CDR2 YYNGEE. V lost 4 bases to trimming and J lost 2 bases; unmatched junction nucleotides: 10. CDR3 coding DNA: TGTGCCAGCAGCCCAGGGACTAGTATGGGTCAAGAGACCCAGTACTTC. Translated, it gives CASSPGTSMGQETQYF.

DNA of the CDR3: TGCAGCGTTCCTGGACAGGGTCGGAACGAGCAGTACTTC. Translated: CSVPGQGRNEQYF. The chain uses TRBV29-1 and TRBJ2-7, with 8 positions matching TRBD1. This CDR3 has 13 amino acids. The V gene's germline CDR1 is SQVTM and CDR2 ANQGSEA. V was pared by 5 bases and J by 5 bases, with 8 bases of the junction left unmatched.

The rearrangement links TRBV7-2 to TRBJ2-1; 9 bases agree with TRBD2. From germline, CDR1 is SGHTA and CDR2 FQGNSA. The CDR3 covers 15 residues. V shed 5 bases and J 4 bases; nucleotides not matched to a gene: 6. CDR3 residues: CASSPETSGYNEQFF. In nucleotides, the CDR3 is TGTGCCAGCAGCCCCGAGACTAGCGGTTACAATGAGCAGTTCTTC.

The V call is TRBV2, the J call TRBJ2-2, with D possibly TRBD1 on 5 matching bases. The CDR3 sequence is 14 residues long. V lost 1 base and J lost 6, with 9 bases in between. Per the germline V gene, CDR1 is SNHLY and CDR2 is FYNNEI. CDR3 sequence reads: CASSEGVGAGELFF. As DNA, the CDR3 is TGTGCCAGCAGTGAAGGAGTAGGGGCCGGGGAGCTGTTTTTT.

This clone was picked up one time. V gene TRBV6-5 combines with J gene TRBJ1-6; 9 positions agree with TRBD1. The germline CDR1 and CDR2 sequences are MNHEY and SVGAGI. The CDR3 runs to 14 residues. The J segment lost 8 bases and the V segment lost 6 bases, leaving 5 bases of the junction unmatched. CDR3 coding DNA: TGTGCCAGCAGGTACCGGGACAGGGATTCACCCCTCCACTTT. As protein: CASRYRDRDSPLHF.

The chain is built from TRBV5-5 and TRBJ2-3, with D tentatively TRBD1 (6 bases). V lost 3 bases, J lost 0 bases, and 11 bases lay in between. The CDR3 loop spans 15 amino acids. Germline loops: CDR1 SGHKS, CDR2 YYEKEE (reference sequence). The CDR3 loop reads CASSSDSSSTDTQYF. CDR3 bases: TGTGCCAGCAGCTCGGACAGTAGTAGCACAGATACGCAGTATTTT.

In this sample, this clone turned up once. The chain joins TRBV30 to TRBJ2-2, with 7 positions matching TRBD2. Germline assignment: CDR1 GTSNPN and CDR2 SVGIG (reference sequence). V lost 0 bases, J lost 6 bases, and 7 bases stayed unmatched. This CDR3 is 15 amino acids long. This CDR3 reads CAWSVLAGAPGELFF. The CDR3 region has the DNA TGTGCCTGGAGTGTCCTGGCGGGAGCACCCGGGGAGCTGTTTTTT.

The chain links TRBV30 to TRBJ2-6; D is ambiguous. This CDR3 has 13 amino acids. Trimming stripped 1 base from V and 5 bases from J, with 6 bases between. CDR1 GTSNPN and CDR2 SVGIG come from the germline V gene (reference sequence). The CDR3 is CAWSGARANVLTF. The CDR3 DNA reads as TGTGCCTGGAGTGGGGCGAGGGCCAACGTCCTGACTTTC.

This sequence joins TRBV7-9 and TRBJ1-2; TRBD1 might be the D (6 bases). Trimming pared 5 bases from V and 4 bases from J, leaving 17 bases between. Per germline, CDR1 SEHNR and CDR2 FQNEAQ (reference sequence). The CDR3 covers 15 residues. For the CDR3, the DNA is TGTGCCAGCAGCCTAATCGACAGGACCAGCTATGGCTACACCTTC. It is translated as CASSLIDRTSYGYTF.

The J gene is TRBJ2-2, the V gene TRBV5-1; D not resolved. Trimming shortened V by 5 bases and J by 3 bases, and 8 bases separated the two germline ends. The germline gives CDR1 SGHRS, CDR2 YFSETQ. CDR3 length equals 13 residues. CDR3 loop: CASSRVDTGELFF. The CDR3 bases are TGCGCCAGCAGTCGAGTAGACACCGGGGAGCTGTTTTTT. The complete variable domain, with remaining parts taken from reference TRBV5-1 and TRBJ2-2, reads KAGVTQTPRYLIKTRGQQVTLSCSPISGHRSVSWYQQTPGQGLQFLFEYFSETQRNKGNFPGRFSGRQFSNSRSEMNVSTLELGDSALYLCASSRVDTGELFFGEGSRLTVL.

V gene TRBV21-1 combines with J gene TRBJ1-2; no DNA check was done on the table's D call, TRBD1. TRBV21-1 is recorded as a pseudogene. CDR3 length: 20 residues. The CDR3 nucleotides read TGTGCCAGCAGCATAAGACGCTTTGTGTGGGACAAGGGCCCGTTGTGGGGCTACACCTTC. Translating gives CASSIRRFVWDKGPLWGYTF.

The count of this clone is one. The rearrangement uses TRBV7-9 and TRBJ2-3; TRBD2 matches 10 bases. CDR3 length equals 15 residues. Germline loops: CDR1 SEHNR, CDR2 FQNEAQ (reference sequence). V lost 2 bases and J lost 8; bases outside the gene matches: 7. The CDR3 nucleotides are TGTGCCAGCAGCTTACCAGCGGGGGGGCCTGGTACGCAGTATTTT. It translates to CASSLPAGGPGTQYF.